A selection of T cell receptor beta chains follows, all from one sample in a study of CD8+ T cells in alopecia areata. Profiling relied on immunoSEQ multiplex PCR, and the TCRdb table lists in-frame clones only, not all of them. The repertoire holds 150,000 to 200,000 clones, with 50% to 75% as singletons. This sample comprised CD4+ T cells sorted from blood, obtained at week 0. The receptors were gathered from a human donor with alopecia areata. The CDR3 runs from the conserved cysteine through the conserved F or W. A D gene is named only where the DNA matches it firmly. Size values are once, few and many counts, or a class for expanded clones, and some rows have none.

CASSQNRAGSYNEQFF,TGTGCCAGCAGCCAAAATAGGGCGGGGTCCTACAATGAGCAGTTCTTC,TRBV7-9,few,.,TRBJ2-1
CSVGQAQGPQHF,TGCAGCGTTGGACAGGCCCAAGGGCCCCAGCATTTT,TRBV29-1,.,.,TRBJ1-5
CASSSGTEFFQPQHF,TGTGCCAGCAGTTCCGGGACTGAGTTTTTTCAGCCCCAGCATTTT,TRBV2,.,.,TRBJ1-5
CASSQALWTGGMFEQYF,TGCGCCAGCAGCCAAGCACTCTGGACAGGGGGTATGTTCGAGCAGTACTTC,TRBV4-1,.,TRBD1,TRBJ2-7
CAWSADKYNSPLHF,TGTGCCTGGAGTGCGGACAAGTATAATTCACCCCTCCACTTT,TRBV30,.,.,TRBJ1-6
CAWSAPLPTAPYEQYF,TGTGCCTGGAGTGCCCCCCTACCGACAGCGCCCTACGAGCAGTACTTC,TRBV30,.,.,TRBJ2-7
CAIQDRVFSPLHF,TGTGCCATCCAGGACAGGGTGTTCTCACCCCTCCACTTT,TRBV10-3,.,TRBD1,TRBJ1-6
CASSPEGGGNQPQHF,TGTGCCAGCAGCCCTGAGGGCGGGGGGAATCAGCCCCAGCATTTT,TRBV9,.,.,TRBJ1-5
CSVAVTGLSNQPQHF,TGCAGCGTTGCCGTGACAGGACTTAGCAATCAGCCCCAGCATTTT,TRBV29-1,few,.,TRBJ1-5
CASSLADDYGYTF,TGTGCCAGCAGCTTGGCGGACGACTATGGCTACACCTTC,TRBV5-6,once,.,TRBJ1-2
CASNKDRATDTQYF,TGCGCCAGCAACAAGGACAGGGCTACAGATACGCAGTATTTT,TRBV5-1,once,TRBD1,TRBJ2-3
CASSHHGTSGNTGELFF,TGTGCCAGCAGCCATCACGGGACTAGCGGGAACACCGGGGAGCTGTTTTTT,TRBV4-2,.,TRBD2,TRBJ2-2
CASSYGTPASGNTIYF,TGCGCCAGCAGCTACGGGACGCCGGCCTCTGGAAACACCATATATTTT,TRBV5-1,.,.,TRBJ1-3
CASSLLAGTSGTDTQYF,TGTGCCAGCAGCCTACTAGCGGGGACTTCCGGCACAGATACGCAGTATTTT,TRBV5-6,few,TRBD2,TRBJ2-3
CASGPTRMNTEAFF,TGTGCTAGTGGCCCTACGAGGATGAACACTGAAGCTTTCTTT,TRBV12-5,few,.,TRBJ1-1
CASSSNTDTQYF,TGTGCCAGCAGTTCAAACACAGATACGCAGTATTTT,TRBV6-5,.,.,TRBJ2-3
CAWSPAFREKLFF,TGTGCCTGGAGTCCGGCTTTTCGTGAAAAACTGTTTTTT,TRBV30,.,.,TRBJ1-4
CATTLEVNYGYTF,TGTGCCACCACCCTCGAGGTTAACTATGGCTACACCTTC,TRBV2,.,.,TRBJ1-2
CSVVDGLGPQYF,TGCAGCGTTGTGGACGGCCTGGGGCCCCAGTACTTC,TRBV29-1,.,.,TRBJ2-5
CSVGERGAKNIQYF,TGCAGCGTTGGCGAGCGGGGTGCCAAAAACATTCAGTACTTC,TRBV29-1,.,TRBD2,TRBJ2-4
CASSVESTEAFF,TGTGCCAGCAGCGTAGAAAGCACTGAAGCTTTCTTT,TRBV9,.,.,TRBJ1-1
CATTGGVSYEQYF,TGTGCCACGACCGGGGGGGTCTCCTACGAGCAGTACTTC,TRBV10-3,.,TRBD2,TRBJ2-7
CASTQTPDRGWTF,TGTGCCAGCACCCAAACTCCCGACAGGGGTTGGACCTTC,TRBV6-5,few,TRBD1,TRBJ1-2
CASRQDPNQPQHF,TGCGCCAGCAGACAGGACCCAAATCAGCCCCAGCATTTT,TRBV5-1,.,.,TRBJ1-5
CASSHLGGEQYF,TGCGCCAGCAGCCATTTAGGAGGCGAGCAGTACTTC,TRBV4-1,few,.,TRBJ2-7
CASSPSGTGVEKLFF,TGTGCCAGCAGCCCCTCCGGGACAGGGGTTGAAAAACTGTTTTTT,TRBV7-2,.,TRBD1,TRBJ1-4
CAWGTSDTQYF,TGTGCCTGGGGAACTTCGGATACGCAGTATTTT,TRBV30,.,.,TRBJ2-3
CAWRDRGKRNTIYF,TGTGCCTGGAGGGACAGGGGGAAACGAAACACCATATATTTT,TRBV30,.,TRBD1,TRBJ1-3
CASSFLDRGYEQYF,TGTGCCAGCAGTTTTTTGGACAGGGGCTACGAGCAGTACTTC,TRBV6-1,.,TRBD1,TRBJ2-7
CASSFQGKGAEQFF,TGTGCCAGCAGTTTCCAGGGAAAGGGTGCTGAGCAGTTCTTC,TRBV25-1,.,.,TRBJ2-1
CSVVGPYEQYF,TGCAGCGTTGTGGGGCCTTACGAGCAGTACTTC,TRBV29-1,.,.,TRBJ2-7
CASSSPAISTDTQYF,TGCGCCAGCAGCTCCCCGGCCATCAGCACAGATACGCAGTATTTT,TRBV5-1,.,.,TRBJ2-3
CASSQDPGGGYNEQFF,TGCGCCAGCAGCCAAGACCCAGGAGGGGGGTACAATGAGCAGTTCTTC,TRBV4-1,.,.,TRBJ2-1
CASSLSQGNTGELFF,TGCGCCAGCAGCTTGTCCCAGGGGAACACCGGGGAGCTGTTTTTT,TRBV5-1,.,.,TRBJ2-2
CASSELTAGEQYF,TGTGCCAGCAGTGAACTTACGGCGGGCGAGCAGTACTTC,TRBV6-1,.,.,TRBJ2-7
CASSVGTGRETQYF,TGTGCCAGCAGCGTTGGGACAGGGCGTGAGACCCAGTACTTC,TRBV7-9,.,TRBD1,TRBJ2-5
CAYGGVSSYNEQFF,TGTGCCTACGGCGGGGTTAGCTCCTACAATGAGCAGTTCTTC,TRBV30,.,.,TRBJ2-1
CASSEQSSKGGNTIYF,TGCGCCAGCAGTGAGCAGTCGTCAAAGGGTGGAAACACCATATATTTT,TRBV23-1,few,.,TRBJ1-3
CASSTTGNTGELFF,TGTGCCAGCAGCACAACAGGGAACACCGGGGAGCTGTTTTTT,TRBV7-9,.,.,TRBJ2-2
CAWSVDGNLGYTF,TGTGCCTGGAGTGTAGACGGGAATTTGGGCTACACCTTC,TRBV30,.,.,TRBJ1-2
CASSFETGPSYEQYF,TGCGCCAGCAGCTTTGAAACAGGGCCCTCCTACGAGCAGTACTTC,TRBV5-1,.,.,TRBJ2-7
CASVLGGSSGANVLTF,TGTGCCAGCGTACTAGGGGGAAGCTCTGGGGCCAACGTCCTGACTTTC,TRBV7-9,.,.,TRBJ2-6
CASSHGGGNTEAFF,TGCGCCAGCAGTCATGGAGGGGGGAACACTGAAGCTTTCTTT,TRBV23-1,few,.,TRBJ1-1
CSVEGMIAWETQYF,TGCAGCGTTGAAGGGATGATAGCCTGGGAGACCCAGTACTTC,TRBV29-1,few,.,TRBJ2-5
CASSEGQRNQPQHF,TGTGCCAGCAGTGAGGGACAGCGGAATCAGCCCCAGCATTTT,TRBV27,.,TRBD1,TRBJ1-5
CASSQVGEQFF,TGTGCCAGCAGCCAAGTCGGTGAGCAGTTCTTC,TRBV4-2,.,.,TRBJ2-1
CASSSPLRVADTQYF,TGTGCCAGCAGCTCACCACTTCGTGTAGCAGATACGCAGTATTTT,TRBV11-2,few,.,TRBJ2-3
CASSEEPGLREQYF,TGCGCCAGCAGTGAGGAACCGGGCCTGAGGGAGCAGTACTTC,TRBV10-2,many,.,TRBJ2-7